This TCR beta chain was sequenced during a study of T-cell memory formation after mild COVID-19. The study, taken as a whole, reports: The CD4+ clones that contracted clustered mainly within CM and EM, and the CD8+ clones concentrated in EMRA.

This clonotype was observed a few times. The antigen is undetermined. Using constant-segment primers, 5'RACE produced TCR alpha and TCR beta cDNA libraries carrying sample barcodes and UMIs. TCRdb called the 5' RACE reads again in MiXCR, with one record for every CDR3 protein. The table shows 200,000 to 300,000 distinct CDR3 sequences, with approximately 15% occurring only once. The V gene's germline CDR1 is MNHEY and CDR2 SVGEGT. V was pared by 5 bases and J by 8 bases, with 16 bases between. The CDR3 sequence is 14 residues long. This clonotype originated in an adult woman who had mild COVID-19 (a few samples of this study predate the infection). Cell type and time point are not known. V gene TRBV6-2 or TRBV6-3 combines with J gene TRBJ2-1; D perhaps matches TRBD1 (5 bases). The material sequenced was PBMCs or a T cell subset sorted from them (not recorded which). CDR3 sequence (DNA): TGTGCCAGCAGTCGATCAATAACCAGGGATGAGCAGTTCTTC. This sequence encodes CASSRSITRDEQFF.